The 2 T cell receptor beta chains given below trace back to one sample, sequenced in a study of technical replicates of blood from four donors. The protocol was immunoSEQ multiplex PCR, while the TCRdb copy is restricted to in-frame clones and leaves out a portion. The table includes about 81,000 clones, around 95% detected once. The sequencing input was T cells isolated from PBMCs. All receptors derive from a human donor in good health.

As regards this clone: The same CDR3 is also encoded by other DNA sequences in this sample. The chain joins TRBV30 to TRBJ1-1, with 7 bases matching TRBD1. The CDR3 totals 13 residues. The germline V gene encodes CDR1 GTSNPN and CDR2 SVGIG (reference sequence). With 1 base clipped from V and 5 bases from J, the junction kept 4 bases outside the gene matches. The chain's CDR3 is CAWSGQGGTEAFF. The CDR3, as DNA: TGTGCCTGGAGTGGACAGGGAGGAACTGAAGCTTTCTTT.

V and J are TRBV6-1 and TRBJ2-2; the D gene is possibly TRBD1 (5 bases). The CDR3 contains 11 residues. The V end lost 1 base, the J end lost 13 bases, and 7 bases lay between the germline ends. In germline, CDR1 is MNHNS, CDR2 SASEGT. The CDR3 region has the DNA TGTGCCAGCAGTGAAGACAGGCGGCTGTTTTTT. It encodes CASSEDRRLFF.